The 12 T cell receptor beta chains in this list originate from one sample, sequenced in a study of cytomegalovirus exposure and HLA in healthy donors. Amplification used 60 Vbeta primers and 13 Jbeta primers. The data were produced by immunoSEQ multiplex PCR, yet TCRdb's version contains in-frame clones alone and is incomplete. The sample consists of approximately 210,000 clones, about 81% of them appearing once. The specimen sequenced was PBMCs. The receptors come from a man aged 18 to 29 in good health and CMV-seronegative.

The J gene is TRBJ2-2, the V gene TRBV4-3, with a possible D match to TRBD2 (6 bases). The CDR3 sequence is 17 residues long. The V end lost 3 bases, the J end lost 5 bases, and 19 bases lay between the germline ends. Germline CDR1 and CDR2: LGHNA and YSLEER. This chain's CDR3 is CASSQAVLASATGELFF. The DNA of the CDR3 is TGCGCCAGCAGCCAGGCCGTGTTGGCTAGCGCTACCGGGGAGCTGTTTTTT.

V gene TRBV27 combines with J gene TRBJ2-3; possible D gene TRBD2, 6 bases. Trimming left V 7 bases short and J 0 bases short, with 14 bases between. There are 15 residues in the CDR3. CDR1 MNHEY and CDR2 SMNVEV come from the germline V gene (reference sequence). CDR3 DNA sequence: TGTGCCAGCACGTCCCGGGACTCTAGCACAGATACGCAGTATTTT. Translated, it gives CASTSRDSSTDTQYF.

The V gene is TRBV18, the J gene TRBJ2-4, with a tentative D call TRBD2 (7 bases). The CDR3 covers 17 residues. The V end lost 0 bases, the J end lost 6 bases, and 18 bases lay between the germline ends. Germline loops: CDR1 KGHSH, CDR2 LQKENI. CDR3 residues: CASSPPPARGRRNIQYF. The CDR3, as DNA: TGTGCCAGCTCACCACCCCCGGCGCGGGGGCGGAGAAACATTCAGTACTTC.

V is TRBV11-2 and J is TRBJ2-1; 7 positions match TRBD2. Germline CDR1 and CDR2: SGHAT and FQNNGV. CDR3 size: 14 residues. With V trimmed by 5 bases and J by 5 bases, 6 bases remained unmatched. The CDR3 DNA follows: TGTGCCAGCAGCCCCGTTGGGGGGGACAATGAGCAGTTCTTC. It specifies CASSPVGGDNEQFF.

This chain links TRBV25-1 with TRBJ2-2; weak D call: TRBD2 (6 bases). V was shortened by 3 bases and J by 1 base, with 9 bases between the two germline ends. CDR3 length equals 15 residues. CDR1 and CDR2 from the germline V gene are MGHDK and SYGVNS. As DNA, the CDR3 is TGTGCCAGCAGTGAGGGAGGTGGGAACACCGGGGAGCTGTTTTTT. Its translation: CASSEGGGNTGELFF.

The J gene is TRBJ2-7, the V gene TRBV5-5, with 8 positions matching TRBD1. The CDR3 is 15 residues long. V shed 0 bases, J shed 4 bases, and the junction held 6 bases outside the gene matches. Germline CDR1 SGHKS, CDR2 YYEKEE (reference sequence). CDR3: CASSLVVRGQYEQYF. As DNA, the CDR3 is TGTGCCAGCAGCTTGGTGGTCAGGGGGCAATACGAGCAGTACTTC.

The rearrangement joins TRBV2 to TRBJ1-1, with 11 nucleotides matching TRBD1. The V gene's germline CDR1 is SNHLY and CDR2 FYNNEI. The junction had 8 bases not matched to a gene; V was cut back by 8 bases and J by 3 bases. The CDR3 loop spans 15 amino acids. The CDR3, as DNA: TGTGCCAGCTCCCGCGGGGGACAGGGGGACACTGAAGCTTTCTTT. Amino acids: CASSRGGQGDTEAFF.

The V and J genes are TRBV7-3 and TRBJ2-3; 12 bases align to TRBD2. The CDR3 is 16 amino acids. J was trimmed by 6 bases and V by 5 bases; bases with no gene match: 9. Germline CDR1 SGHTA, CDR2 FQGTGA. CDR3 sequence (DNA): TGTGCCAGCAGCCGCGGACTAGCGGGAATTTCGGATACGCAGTATTTT. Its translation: CASSRGLAGISDTQYF.

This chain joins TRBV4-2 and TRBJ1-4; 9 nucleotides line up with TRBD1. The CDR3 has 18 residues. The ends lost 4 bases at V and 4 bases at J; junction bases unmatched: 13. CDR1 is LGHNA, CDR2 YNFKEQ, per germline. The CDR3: CASSRDRVGDIGNEKLFF. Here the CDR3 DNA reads TGTGCCAGCAGCCGGGACAGGGTTGGGGATATCGGTAATGAAAAACTGTTTTTT.

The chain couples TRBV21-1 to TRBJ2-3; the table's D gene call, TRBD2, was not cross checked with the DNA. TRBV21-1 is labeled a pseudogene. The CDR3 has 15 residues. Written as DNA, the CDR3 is TGTGCCAGCAGCAATAGGGCGGGGGGAAGGGATACGCAGTATTTT. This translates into CASSNRAGGRDTQYF.

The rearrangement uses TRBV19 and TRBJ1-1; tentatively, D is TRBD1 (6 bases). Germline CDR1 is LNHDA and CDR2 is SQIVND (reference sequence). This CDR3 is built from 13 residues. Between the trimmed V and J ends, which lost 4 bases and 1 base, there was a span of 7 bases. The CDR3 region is CASSRGRNTEAFF. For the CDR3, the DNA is TGTGCCAGTAGTAGGGGGCGGAACACTGAAGCTTTCTTT.

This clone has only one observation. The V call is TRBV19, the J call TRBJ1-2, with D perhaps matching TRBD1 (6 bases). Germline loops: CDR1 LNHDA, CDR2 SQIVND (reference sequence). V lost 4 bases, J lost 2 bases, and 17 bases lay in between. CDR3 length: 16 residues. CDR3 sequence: CASSTPSWTDNYGYTF. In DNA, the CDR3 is TGTGCCAGTAGTACCCCGAGTTGGACAGACAACTATGGCTACACCTTC.